This T cell receptor beta chain originates from a study of shared clonotypes between healthy human individuals. The CDR3 runs to 15 residues. Germline assignment: CDR1 LNHDA and CDR2 SQIVND (reference sequence). Trimming removed 9 bases from V and 3 bases from J, with 19 bases in between. Researchers ran the assay at a deep level. Profiled with immunoSEQ multiplex PCR; TCRdb holds only in-frame clones, not every one. The sample has over 2 million clones, under 95% seen once. The chain has TRBV19 and TRBJ2-3; D may correspond to TRBD1 or TRBD2 (5 bases each). This TCR was sampled from a young man in good health. Some clones in this sample may be carry-over from other donors' samples. Sequenced material: naive CD4+ T cells from PBMCs. Subset described: CD45RA+ positively selected. The CDR3: CASHQRDGRTDTQYF. The CDR3 bases are TGTGCCAGCCACCAACGGGACGGAAGAACAGATACGCAGTATTTT.